This is a list of T cell receptor beta chains from one sample in a study of blood T cell repertoires in COVID-19. Generated by immunoSEQ multiplex PCR, the TCRdb table keeps only in-frame clones and is missing some. The table lists tens of thousands of clones, roughly four fifths of them singletons. Sample: peripheral blood. The receptors were sampled from a woman of 80 years or more with acute or convalescent COVID-19. The CDR3 runs from the conserved cysteine through the conserved F or W. D genes are given only for firm matches. A row's size may be missing; if present it is once, few, many or a size class.

D: NA
J: TRBJ1-6
size: NA
V: TRBV5-1
CDR3: CASRLELYNSPLHF
DNA: TGCGCCAGCAGATTGGAGCTCTATAATTCACCCCTCCACTTT

D: TRBD2
J: TRBJ2-5
size: NA
V: TRBV7-2
CDR3: CASSLGLAGGGETQYF
DNA: TGTGCCAGCAGCTTAGGACTAGCGGGAGGGGGAGAGACCCAGTACTTC

D: NA
J: TRBJ2-3
size: few
V: TRBV19
CDR3: CASSKSYRGLSGTDTQYF
DNA: TGTGCCAGTAGTAAATCGTACAGGGGACTGAGTGGCACAGATACGCAGTATTTT

D: NA
J: TRBJ2-7
size: NA
V: TRBV5-1
CDR3: CASSPLAGASYEQYF
DNA: TGCGCCAGCAGCCCGCTCGCGGGGGCCTCCTACGAGCAGTACTTC

D: TRBD1
J: TRBJ1-2
size: NA
V: TRBV20-1
CDR3: CRATGGGGYTF
DNA: TGCAGGGCCACAGGGGGCGGGGGCTACACCTTC

D: NA
J: TRBJ2-1
size: NA
V: TRBV29-1
CDR3: CSAAGQINEQFF
DNA: TGCAGCGCCGCTGGGCAGATCAATGAGCAGTTCTTC

D: NA
J: TRBJ1-2
size: few
V: TRBV19
CDR3: CASNTQPTFYGYTF
DNA: TGTGCCAGTAACACACAGCCAACTTTCTATGGCTACACCTTC

D: TRBD1
J: TRBJ2-7
size: NA
V: TRBV9
CDR3: CASSVATGDEQYF
DNA: TGTGCCAGCAGCGTAGCGACAGGGGACGAGCAGTACTTC

D: NA
J: TRBJ2-1
size: NA
V: TRBV5-4
CDR3: CASSPGQGATNEQFF
DNA: TGTGCCAGCAGCCCGGGACAAGGGGCTACAAATGAGCAGTTCTTC

D: NA
J: TRBJ1-5
size: NA
V: TRBV19
CDR3: CASLPGRDRPQHF
DNA: TGTGCCAGTCTCCCGGGCAGGGATCGGCCCCAGCATTTT

D: NA
J: TRBJ1-1
size: NA
V: TRBV30
CDR3: CTRTEAFF
DNA: TGTACCCGGACTGAAGCTTTCTTT

D: TRBD1
J: TRBJ1-4
size: NA
V: TRBV19
CDR3: CASRKMSTGTELEKLFF
DNA: TGTGCCAGTAGAAAGATGTCCACCGGGACAGAATTGGAAAAACTGTTTTTT

D: TRBD1
J: TRBJ2-2
size: NA
V: TRBV3-1/TRBV3-2
CDR3: CASSLPGTANTGELFF
DNA: TGTGCCAGCAGCCTCCCCGGGACAGCGAACACCGGGGAGCTGTTTTTT

D: TRBD2
J: TRBJ2-7
size: NA
V: TRBV7-8
CDR3: CASSQRGLAGSPEQYF
DNA: TGTGCCAGCAGCCAACGGGGACTAGCGGGGTCCCCCGAGCAGTACTTC

D: NA
J: TRBJ1-2
size: NA
V: TRBV3-1/TRBV3-2
CDR3: CASSQEGGYGYTF
DNA: TGTGCCAGCAGCCAAGAGGGGGGCTATGGCTACACCTTC

D: TRBD1
J: TRBJ1-4
size: NA
V: TRBV5-6
CDR3: CASSRGQNNEKLFF
DNA: TGTGCCAGCAGCAGGGGACAGAATAATGAAAAACTGTTTTTT

D: NA
J: TRBJ1-1
size: NA
V: TRBV18
CDR3: CASSPLRQGDISLTEAFF
DNA: TGTGCCAGCTCACCACTTAGGCAGGGTGATATCAGTTTGACTGAAGCTTTCTTT

D: NA
J: TRBJ2-7
size: NA
V: TRBV11-2
CDR3: CASSLEGPSYEQYF
DNA: TGTGCCAGCAGCTTAGAGGGCCCCTCTTACGAGCAGTACTTC

D: NA
J: TRBJ2-5
size: NA
V: TRBV24-1
CDR3: CATSEGGGQETQYF
DNA: TGTGCCACCAGCGAGGGAGGAGGCCAAGAGACCCAGTACTTC

D: TRBD1
J: TRBJ2-7
size: few
V: TRBV9
CDR3: CASSPTLRTGGLGEQYF
DNA: TGTGCCAGCAGCCCGACGTTAAGGACAGGGGGCCTGGGTGAGCAGTACTTC

D: TRBD1
J: TRBJ2-7
size: NA
V: TRBV19
CDR3: CASSTGQGPPYEQYF
DNA: TGTGCCAGTAGTACTGGACAGGGACCCCCCTACGAGCAGTACTTC

D: NA
J: TRBJ2-1
size: NA
V: TRBV5-5
CDR3: CASSLARVNEQFF
DNA: TGTGCCAGCAGCTTGGCCAGGGTCAATGAGCAGTTCTTC

D: NA
J: TRBJ2-1
size: once
V: TRBV7-2
CDR3: CASSLGSGTKFNEQFF
DNA: TGTGCCAGCAGCTTAGGAAGCGGTACCAAATTCAATGAGCAGTTCTTC

D: NA
J: TRBJ1-1
size: NA
V: TRBV5-1
CDR3: CASRYTGNTEAFF
DNA: TGCGCCAGCAGGTACACGGGAAACACTGAAGCTTTCTTT

D: NA
J: TRBJ2-1
size: NA
V: TRBV11-3
CDR3: CASGRDSIEGEQFF
DNA: TGTGCCAGCGGTAGGGACTCCATAGAAGGCGAGCAGTTCTTC

D: TRBD1
J: TRBJ2-7
size: NA
V: TRBV27
CDR3: CASSPLPDRVNEQYF
DNA: TGTGCCAGCAGTCCCTTACCCGACAGGGTCAACGAGCAGTACTTC

D: TRBD2
J: TRBJ2-2
size: NA
V: TRBV11-2
CDR3: CASSSRGRGENTGELFF
DNA: TGTGCCAGCAGCTCTAGAGGGCGGGGGGAGAACACCGGGGAGCTGTTTTTT

D: NA
J: TRBJ1-1
size: once
V: TRBV5-1
CDR3: CASSPDSTMNTEAFF
DNA: TGCGCCAGCAGCCCGGACAGTACCATGAACACTGAAGCTTTCTTT

D: NA
J: TRBJ1-5
size: NA
V: TRBV19
CDR3: CASSTGRASNQPQHF
DNA: TGTGCCAGTAGTACAGGGAGGGCCTCCAATCAGCCCCAGCATTTT

D: NA
J: TRBJ2-2
size: NA
V: TRBV28
CDR3: CASRVRGLDPGELFF
DNA: TGTGCCAGCAGAGTGCGGGGCCTAGACCCCGGGGAGCTGTTTTTT

D: NA
J: TRBJ2-2
size: NA
V: TRBV7-2
CDR3: CASSLVLNTGELFF
DNA: TGTGCCAGCAGCTTAGTGTTAAACACCGGGGAGCTGTTTTTT

D: TRBD1
J: TRBJ2-1
size: NA
V: TRBV19
CDR3: CASSTRQGASLDEQFF
DNA: TGTGCCAGTAGTACCAGACAGGGGGCGTCGTTGGATGAGCAGTTCTTC

D: TRBD2
J: TRBJ2-5
size: NA
V: TRBV9
CDR3: CASSVGPSGSIAETQYF
DNA: TGTGCCAGCAGCGTAGGGCCTAGCGGGAGTATAGCGGAGACCCAGTACTTC

D: NA
J: TRBJ1-1
size: NA
V: TRBV27
CDR3: CASSLRAGLNTEAFF
DNA: TGTGCCAGCAGTTTACGGGCAGGGTTGAACACTGAAGCTTTCTTT

D: TRBD1
J: TRBJ2-2
size: NA
V: TRBV5-1
CDR3: CARGDRGPTGELFF
DNA: TGCGCCAGAGGGGACAGGGGGCCCACCGGGGAGCTGTTTTTT

D: TRBD1
J: TRBJ1-5
size: NA
V: TRBV2
CDR3: CASSDRGGRRSQPQHF
DNA: TGTGCCAGCAGTGATAGAGGGGGCCGTCGAAGTCAGCCCCAGCATTTT

D: TRBD2
J: TRBJ2-7
size: NA
V: TRBV5-8
CDR3: CASRPGTSGRSYEQYF
DNA: TGTGCCAGCAGACCCGGGACTAGCGGGAGATCCTACGAGCAGTACTTC

D: NA
J: TRBJ2-7
size: few
V: TRBV7-2
CDR3: CASSSYPGETLEQYF
DNA: TGTGCCAGCAGCTCTTACCCAGGGGAAACATTGGAGCAGTACTTC

D: NA
J: TRBJ1-2
size: NA
V: TRBV28
CDR3: CAATGNYGYTF
DNA: TGTGCAGCCACAGGGAACTATGGCTACACCTTC

D: NA
J: TRBJ1-1
size: once
V: TRBV25-1
CDR3: CASSDFTGNTEAFF
DNA: TGTGCCAGCAGTGATTTTACAGGGAACACTGAAGCTTTCTTT

D: TRBD2
J: TRBJ2-5
size: NA
V: TRBV5-1
CDR3: CASSSAGGQETQYF
DNA: TGCGCCAGCAGCTCAGCGGGAGGTCAAGAGACCCAGTACTTC

D: NA
J: TRBJ1-6
size: NA
V: TRBV19
CDR3: CASKTFGSSYNSPLHF
DNA: TGTGCCAGTAAAACCTTTGGGAGCTCCTATAATTCACCCCTCCACTTT

D: NA
J: TRBJ2-7
size: NA
V: TRBV5-1
CDR3: CASSLGGKGPDEQYF
DNA: TGCGCCAGCAGCTTGGGCGGGAAGGGGCCGGACGAGCAGTACTTC

D: TRBD2
J: TRBJ2-4
size: few
V: TRBV28
CDR3: CASSLVGLAIAKNIQYF
DNA: TGTGCCAGCAGTTTAGTAGGACTAGCGATAGCCAAAAACATTCAGTACTTC

D: NA
J: TRBJ2-5
size: NA
V: TRBV5-6
CDR3: CASSIASLTETQYF
DNA: TGTGCCAGCTCGATAGCGTCACTAACAGAGACCCAGTACTTC

D: TRBD2
J: TRBJ2-2
size: NA
V: TRBV5-1
CDR3: CASSRGLADSNTGELFF
DNA: TGCGCCAGCAGCCGGGGACTAGCGGACTCGAACACCGGGGAGCTGTTTTTT

D: NA
J: TRBJ1-4
size: few
V: TRBV5-5
CDR3: CASSFTGTNEKLFF
DNA: TGTGCCAGCAGCTTCACAGGGACTAATGAAAAACTGTTTTTT

D: NA
J: TRBJ1-2
size: NA
V: TRBV5-6
CDR3: CASSLNPGYYGYTF
DNA: TGTGCCAGCAGCTTGAATCCAGGGTACTATGGCTACACCTTC

D: NA
J: TRBJ2-2
size: NA
V: TRBV18
CDR3: CASLGGLRNTGELFF
DNA: TGTGCCAGCTTGGGAGGACTAAGGAACACCGGGGAGCTGTTTTTT

D: TRBD2
J: TRBJ2-5
size: NA
V: TRBV3-1/TRBV3-2
CDR3: CASSLYPGTSGRRGETQYF
DNA: TGTGCCAGCAGCCTCTACCCCGGGACTAGCGGGAGAAGGGGGGAGACCCAGTACTTC

D: NA
J: TRBJ2-1
size: few
V: TRBV12-3/TRBV12-4
CDR3: CASSLGLAEQFF
DNA: TGTGCCAGCAGTTTAGGCCTAGCGGAGCAGTTCTTC

D: NA
J: TRBJ2-1
size: NA
V: TRBV9
CDR3: CASSVSSSYNEQFF
DNA: TGTGCCAGCAGCGTATCTAGTTCCTACAATGAGCAGTTCTTC

D: TRBD2
J: TRBJ2-1
size: NA
V: TRBV24-1
CDR3: CATSDPSPSGSRINEQFF
DNA: TGTGCCACCAGTGACCCTTCTCCAAGCGGGAGTAGGATCAATGAGCAGTTCTTC

D: TRBD1
J: TRBJ1-1
size: NA
V: TRBV12-3/TRBV12-4
CDR3: CASTRTGTTEAFF
DNA: TGTGCCAGCACCCGGACAGGGACCACTGAAGCTTTCTTT

D: NA
J: TRBJ2-2
size: NA
V: TRBV7-2
CDR3: CASSLGQSELFF
DNA: TGTGCCAGCAGCTTAGGACAGTCTGAGCTGTTTTTT

D: NA
J: TRBJ2-1
size: NA
V: TRBV6-1
CDR3: CASSVQPSSIHNEQFF
DNA: TGTGCCAGCAGTGTCCAACCGAGCTCGATACACAATGAGCAGTTCTTC

D: TRBD2
J: TRBJ2-3
size: NA
V: TRBV7-2
CDR3: CASSLVGTSGVTDTQYF
DNA: TGTGCCAGCAGCTTAGTAGGGACTAGCGGGGTCACAGATACGCAGTATTTT

D: NA
J: TRBJ1-5
size: once
V: TRBV11-1
CDR3: CASSLSVDQPQHF
DNA: TGTGCCAGCAGCTTAAGCGTCGATCAGCCCCAGCATTTT

D: TRBD2
J: TRBJ2-7
size: once
V: TRBV4-1
CDR3: CASSPGGGTYEQYF
DNA: TGCGCCAGCTCGCCTGGCGGGGGGACTTACGAGCAGTACTTC